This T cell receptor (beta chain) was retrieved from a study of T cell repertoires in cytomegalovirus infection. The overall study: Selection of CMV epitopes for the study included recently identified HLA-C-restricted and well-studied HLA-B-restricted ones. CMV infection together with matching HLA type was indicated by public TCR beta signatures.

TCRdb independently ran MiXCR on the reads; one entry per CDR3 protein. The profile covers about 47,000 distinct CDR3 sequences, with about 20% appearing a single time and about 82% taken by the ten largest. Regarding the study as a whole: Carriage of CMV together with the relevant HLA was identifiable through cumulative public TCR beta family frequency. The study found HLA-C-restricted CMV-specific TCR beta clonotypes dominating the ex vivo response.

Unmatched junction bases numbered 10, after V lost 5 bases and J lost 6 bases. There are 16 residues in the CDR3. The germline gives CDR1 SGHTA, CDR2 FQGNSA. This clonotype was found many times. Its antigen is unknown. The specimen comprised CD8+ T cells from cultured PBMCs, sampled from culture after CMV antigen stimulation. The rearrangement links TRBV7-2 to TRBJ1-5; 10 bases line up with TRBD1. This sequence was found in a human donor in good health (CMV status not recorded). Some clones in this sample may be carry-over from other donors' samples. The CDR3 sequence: CASSLTTGGAGQPQHF. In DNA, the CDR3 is TGTGCCAGCAGCCTAACGACAGGGGGCGCCGGTCAGCCCCAGCATTTT.